A selection of T cell receptor beta chains follows, all from one sample in a study of molecular identifiers for immune sequencing clone quantification. TCRdb re-called the PCR reads through MiXCR, storing one row per CDR3 protein. In the table there are around 470,000 distinct CDR3 sequences, around 21% of which are singletons. Sequencing used naive CD8+ T cells from blood, with Jurkat cell RNA spiked in. The receptor set was obtained from a human donor in good health. Some libraries in this study had Jurkat cell RNA spiked in. Each CDR3 is given with its conserved first and last residue. The D gene is left open where the match is weak. Size tells how often a clone was seen (once, few, many) or the class of an expanded clone, and some rows leave it out.

TRBJ2-7 - TRBV28 - TGTGCCAGCAGTTTCGAACGGGCAGGGGTCTACGAGCAGTACTTC CASSFERAGVYEQYF
TRBJ2-7 - TRBV7-9 - TGTGCCAGCAGCTTAGTCCTGAGACAGGTCGACGAGCAGTACTTC CASSLVLRQVDEQYF
TRBJ2-7 few TRBV13 - TGTGCCAGCAGCAAGGACTTATACGAGCAGTACTTC CASSKDLYEQYF
TRBJ2-7 - TRBV20-1 - TGCAGTGCTAAAGAAGTTTACGAGCAGTACTTC CSAKEVYEQYF
TRBJ2-7 - TRBV7-8 - TGTGCCAGCAGCCCCCAGGGGTCAAATTCCTACGAGCAGTACTTC CASSPQGSNSYEQYF
TRBJ2-7 many TRBV7-9 TRBD1 TGTGCCAGCACTCAGACAGGGAGAACCTACGAGCAGTACTTC CASTQTGRTYEQYF
TRBJ2-1 - TRBV12-3/TRBV12-4 - TGTGCCAGCAGCCCAATCGGCACTATCTACAATGAGCAGTTCTTC CASSPIGTIYNEQFF
TRBJ2-6 - TRBV7-9 TRBD2 TGTGCCAGCAGCTTAATAGCGGGGGGCAGTGGGGCCAACGTCCTGACTTTC CASSLIAGGSGANVLTF
TRBJ2-1 - TRBV12-3/TRBV12-4 - TGTGCCAGCCTAGAGGGGGGGGATAGTGAGCAGTTCTTC CASLEGGDSEQFF
TRBJ2-3 many TRBV4-1 - TGCGCCAGCAGCCAAGATGCGGTCGCCACAACAGATACGCAGTATTTT CASSQDAVATTDTQYF
TRBJ1-5 many TRBV15 - TGTGCCACCAGCAGAGGTTTTAATCAGCCCCAGCATTTT CATSRGFNQPQHF
TRBJ2-3 many TRBV13 - TGTGCCAGCAGCAGAAGGCAGCGAGTGGCGGATACGCAGTATTTT CASSRRQRVADTQYF
TRBJ2-1 few TRBV24-1 TRBD2 TGTGCCACCAGTGATCGAATAGCGGGGGGCTATCACAATGAGCAGTTCTTC CATSDRIAGGYHNEQFF
TRBJ1-6 few TRBV19 - TGTGCCAGTAGTTTACTGAATTCACCCCTCCACTTT CASSLLNSPLHF
TRBJ2-5 few TRBV16 - TGTGCCAGCAGCCAGAGAGATACGGAGACCCAGTACTTC CASSQRDTETQYF
TRBJ1-2 many TRBV5-1 - TGCGCCAGCAGCTCCCCAGAGAACTATGGCTACACCTTC CASSSPENYGYTF
TRBJ1-1 many TRBV29-1 - TGCAGCGTCGGTCTGACTCCTGAAGCTTTCTTT CSVGLTPEAFF
TRBJ2-3 - TRBV7-9 - TGTGCCAGCAGCTTAGGGACTTTCACAGCTACGCAGTATTTT CASSLGTFTATQYF
TRBJ2-5 many TRBV3-1 - TGTGCCAGCAGCCAAGAAGTCCTCGGAGAGACCCAGTACTTC CASSQEVLGETQYF
TRBJ1-2 few TRBV7-9 - TGTGCCAGCAGCCCCACGACAGGCGGTTCTGGCTACACCTTC CASSPTTGGSGYTF
TRBJ2-3 many TRBV10-3 TRBD1 TGTGCCATTGGGACAGGGGATTTTGCGCAGTATTTT CAIGTGDFAQYF
TRBJ2-6 - TRBV9 - TGTGCCAGCAGCGGATACCGGGACACGGAATGGGTGGCCAACGTCCTGACTTTC CASSGYRDTEWVANVLTF
TRBJ2-2 few TRBV7-9 - TGTGCCAGCAGCTTAGGTCTAGACCGAAGCTACACCGGGGAGCTGTTTTTT CASSLGLDRSYTGELFF
TRBJ2-7 many TRBV4-3 - TGCGCCAGCAGCCAAGATTCGGTCGACTACGAGCAGTACTTC CASSQDSVDYEQYF
TRBJ2-7 few TRBV6-5 TRBD2 TGTGCCAGCAGAAACCTAGCGGGCGACTCCTTATACGAGCAGTACTTC CASRNLAGDSLYEQYF
TRBJ2-7 few TRBV7-9 TRBD2 TGTGCCAGCAGCCGCGGTGGGCGGGAGGTATTCGAGCAGTACTTC CASSRGGREVFEQYF
TRBJ2-3 - TRBV11-3 TRBD2 TGTGCCAGCTCGGGGGATCTAGCGGGAGGGCATGATACGCAGTATTTT CASSGDLAGGHDTQYF
TRBJ2-7 few TRBV6-6 - TGTGCCAGCAATTGGGACACCACCTCCTACGAGCAGTACTTC CASNWDTTSYEQYF
TRBJ2-7 many TRBV7-9 - TGTGCCAGCAGCTCCTCCCACGCCGAGGGGTACTTC CASSSSHAEGYF
TRBJ2-2 - TRBV20-1 - TGCAGTGCTAGAGATATGGCGAGTCCCGAAACCCGGGAGCTGTTTTTT CSARDMASPETRELFF
TRBJ2-7 - TRBV7-9 - TGTGCCAGCATCACCGGAAGGGGGACCTACGAGCAGTACTTC CASITGRGTYEQYF
TRBJ2-7 many TRBV4-1 TRBD1 TGCGCCAGCAGCCATGGTACGTTGGACAGGTCCTACGAGCAGTACTTC CASSHGTLDRSYEQYF
TRBJ1-3 few TRBV30 - TGTGCCTGGACCGGGCTAAGCTCTGGAAACACCATATATTTT CAWTGLSSGNTIYF
TRBJ2-7 many TRBV5-6 - TGTGCCAGCAGCTCCTATAATGCCTACGAGCAGTACTTC CASSSYNAYEQYF
TRBJ1-2 - TRBV20-1 - TGCAGTGCTAGAAGGCTAGAGGGGGGGGCCCTATATGGCTACACCTTC CSARRLEGGALYGYTF
TRBJ2-3 - TRBV7-9 - TGTGCCAGCAGCAACCACAGGGAAACTAGCACAGATACGCAGTATTTT CASSNHRETSTDTQYF
TRBJ2-1 - TRBV18 - TGTGCCAGCTCACCATCTGGGGGCAATGAGCAGTTCTTC CASSPSGGNEQFF
TRBJ1-5 many TRBV2 - TGTGCCAGCAGTGAATTCCGGGGGGCGAATCAGCCCCAGCATTTT CASSEFRGANQPQHF
TRBJ2-3 many TRBV28 TRBD2 TGTGCCAGCAGTCCCCCCGGGCGGGAGGACAACACAGATACGCAGTATTTT CASSPPGREDNTDTQYF
TRBJ2-3 many TRBV3-1 TRBD2 TGTGCCAGCAGCCGAGGACTAGACACAGATACGCAGTATTTT CASSRGLDTDTQYF
TRBJ2-3 many TRBV12-3/TRBV12-4 - TGTGCCAGCAGTTCGTTCACAGATACGCAGTATTTT CASSSFTDTQYF
TRBJ2-5 - TRBV7-9 - TGTGCCAGCGGCTTACGGACCGGACCACAAGAGACCCAGTACTTC CASGLRTGPQETQYF
TRBJ2-1 many TRBV7-3 TRBD2 TGTGCCAGCAGCTTTGAGGTTCTAGCGGGATACGAGCAGTTCTTC CASSFEVLAGYEQFF
TRBJ1-5 - TRBV13 TRBD1 TGTGCCAGCAGCTCGGGTGACAGGGACGGCAATCGGCCCCAGCATTTT CASSSGDRDGNRPQHF
TRBJ2-7 few TRBV30 TRBD1 TGTGCCTGGGCCGGGACAGGGATCTACGAGCAGTACTTC CAWAGTGIYEQYF
TRBJ1-4 few TRBV11-2 - TGTGCCAGCAGCCGGGAAACGGGATTGGTTGAAAAACTGTTTTTT CASSRETGLVEKLFF
TRBJ2-7 few TRBV20-1 - TGCAGTGCTAGAGCGTTAACAGGCTACGAGCAGTACTTC CSARALTGYEQYF
TRBJ1-5 - TRBV20-1 - TGCAGTGCTAGGAGCATAGGCACAGATACGCAGCATTTT CSARSIGTDTQHF